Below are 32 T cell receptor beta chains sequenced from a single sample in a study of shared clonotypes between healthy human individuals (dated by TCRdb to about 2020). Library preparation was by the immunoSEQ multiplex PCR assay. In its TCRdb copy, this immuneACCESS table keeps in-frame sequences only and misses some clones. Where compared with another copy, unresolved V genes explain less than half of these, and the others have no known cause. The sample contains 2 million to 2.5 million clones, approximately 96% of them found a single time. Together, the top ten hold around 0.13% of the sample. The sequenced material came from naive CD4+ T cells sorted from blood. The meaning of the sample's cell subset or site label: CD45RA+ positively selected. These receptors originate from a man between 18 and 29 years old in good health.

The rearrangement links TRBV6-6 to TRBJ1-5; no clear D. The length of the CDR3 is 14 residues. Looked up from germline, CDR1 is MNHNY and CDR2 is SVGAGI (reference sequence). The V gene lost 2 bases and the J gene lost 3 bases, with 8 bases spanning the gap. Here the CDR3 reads CASSYDGYNQPQHF. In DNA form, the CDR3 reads TGTGCCAGCAGTTACGACGGATACAATCAGCCCCAGCATTTT.

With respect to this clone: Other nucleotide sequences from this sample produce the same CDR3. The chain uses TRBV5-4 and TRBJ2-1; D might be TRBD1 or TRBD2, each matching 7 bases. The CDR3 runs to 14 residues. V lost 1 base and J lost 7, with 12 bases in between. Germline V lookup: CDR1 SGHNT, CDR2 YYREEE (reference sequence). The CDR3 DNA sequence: TGTGCCAGCAGCTTGAGCAGGGGGGGGAATGAGCAGTTCTTC. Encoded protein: CASSLSRGGNEQFF.

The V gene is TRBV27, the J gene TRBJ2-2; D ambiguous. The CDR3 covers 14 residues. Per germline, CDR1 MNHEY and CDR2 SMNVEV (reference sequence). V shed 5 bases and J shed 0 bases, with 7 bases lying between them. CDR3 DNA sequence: TGTGCCAGCAGTGACGGGCCGAACACCGGGGAGCTGTTTTTT. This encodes CASSDGPNTGELFF.

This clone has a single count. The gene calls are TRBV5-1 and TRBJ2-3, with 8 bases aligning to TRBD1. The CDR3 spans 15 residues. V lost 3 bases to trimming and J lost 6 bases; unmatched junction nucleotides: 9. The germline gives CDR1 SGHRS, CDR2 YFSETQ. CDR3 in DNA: TGCGCCAGCAGCTCTACAGGGGGTGCTCAGGATACGCAGTATTTT. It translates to CASSSTGGAQDTQYF.

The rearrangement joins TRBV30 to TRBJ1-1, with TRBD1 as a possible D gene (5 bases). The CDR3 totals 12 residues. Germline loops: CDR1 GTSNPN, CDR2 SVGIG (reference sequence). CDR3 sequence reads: CAANWGLREAFF. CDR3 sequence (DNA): TGTGCTGCCAATTGGGGCCTTAGAGAAGCTTTCTTT.

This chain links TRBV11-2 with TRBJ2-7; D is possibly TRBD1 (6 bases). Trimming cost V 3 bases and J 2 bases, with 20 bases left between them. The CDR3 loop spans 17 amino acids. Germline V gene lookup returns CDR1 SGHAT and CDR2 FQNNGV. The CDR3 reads CASSFKTGSIPTYEQYF. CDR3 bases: TGTGCCAGCAGCTTTAAGACAGGTTCCATCCCTACCTACGAGCAGTACTTC. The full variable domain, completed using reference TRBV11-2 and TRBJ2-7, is EAGVAQSPRYKIIEKRQSVAFWCNPISGHATLYWYQQILGQGPKLLIQFQNNGVVDDSQLPKDRFSAERLKGVDSTLKIQPAKLEDSAVYLCASSFKTGSIPTYEQYFGPGTRLTVT.

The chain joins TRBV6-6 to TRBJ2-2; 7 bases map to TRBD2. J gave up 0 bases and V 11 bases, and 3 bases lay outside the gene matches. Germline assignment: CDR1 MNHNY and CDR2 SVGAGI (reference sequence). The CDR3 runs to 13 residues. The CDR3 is CAVTSANTGELFF. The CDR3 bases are TGTGCCGTAACTAGCGCGAACACCGGGGAGCTGTTTTTT.

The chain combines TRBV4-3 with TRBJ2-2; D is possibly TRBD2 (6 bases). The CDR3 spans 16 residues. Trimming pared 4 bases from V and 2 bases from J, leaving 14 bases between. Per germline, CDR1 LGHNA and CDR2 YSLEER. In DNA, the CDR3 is TGCGCCAGCAGCCTTGGGACTGCCATTAACACCGGGGAGCTGTTTTTT. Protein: CASSLGTAINTGELFF.

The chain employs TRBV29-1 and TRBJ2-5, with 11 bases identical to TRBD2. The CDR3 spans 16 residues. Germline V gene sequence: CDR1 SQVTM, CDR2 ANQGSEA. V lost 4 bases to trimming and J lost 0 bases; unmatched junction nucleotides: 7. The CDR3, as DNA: TGCAGCGTTGCCTACCGACTAGCGGGGCACCAAGAGACCCAGTACTTC. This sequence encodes CSVAYRLAGHQETQYF. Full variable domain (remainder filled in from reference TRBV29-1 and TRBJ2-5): SAVISQKPSRDICQRGTSLTIQCQVDSQVTMMFWYRQQPGQSLTLIATANQGSEATYESGFVIDKFPISRPNLTFSTLTVSNMSPEDSSIYLCSVAYRLAGHQETQYFGPGTRLLVL.

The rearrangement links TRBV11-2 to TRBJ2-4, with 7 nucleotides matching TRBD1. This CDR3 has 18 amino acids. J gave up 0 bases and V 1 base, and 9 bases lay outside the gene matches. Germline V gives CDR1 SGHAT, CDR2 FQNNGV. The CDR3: CASSLGPTGQLAKNIQYF. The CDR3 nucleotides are TGTGCCAGCAGCTTAGGCCCCACGGGACAGCTAGCCAAAAACATTCAGTACTTC.

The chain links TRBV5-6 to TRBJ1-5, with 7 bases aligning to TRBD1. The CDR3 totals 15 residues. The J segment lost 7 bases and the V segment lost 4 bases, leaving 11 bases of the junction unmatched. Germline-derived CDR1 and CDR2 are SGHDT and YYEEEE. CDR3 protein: CASSRLDRVGQPQHF. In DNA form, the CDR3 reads TGTGCCAGCAGCCGCCTCGACAGGGTGGGCCAGCCCCAGCATTTT.

CDR3 protein: CAIRTTEDTEAFF. Written as DNA, the CDR3 is TGTGCCATCAGAACAACGGAGGACACTGAAGCTTTCTTT. The chain employs TRBV10-3 and TRBJ1-1; no firm D call. Germline CDR1 is ENHRY and CDR2 is SYGVKD. CDR3 length: 13 residues. The V and J ends lost 6 bases and 3 bases respectively, with 11 bases between them.

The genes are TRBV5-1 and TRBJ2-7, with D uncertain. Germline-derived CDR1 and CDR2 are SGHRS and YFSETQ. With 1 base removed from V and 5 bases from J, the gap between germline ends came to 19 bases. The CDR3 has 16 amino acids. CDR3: CASSLLTRGPRDEQYF. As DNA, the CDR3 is TGCGCCAGCAGCTTGTTAACGCGAGGACCTCGAGACGAGCAGTACTTC.

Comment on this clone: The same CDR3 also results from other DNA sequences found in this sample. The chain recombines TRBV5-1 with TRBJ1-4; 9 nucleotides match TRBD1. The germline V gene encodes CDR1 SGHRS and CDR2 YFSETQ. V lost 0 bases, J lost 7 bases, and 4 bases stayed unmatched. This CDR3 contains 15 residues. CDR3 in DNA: TGCGCCAGCAGCTTGGGGGACAGGGAGGGTGAAAAACTGTTTTTT. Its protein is CASSLGDREGEKLFF.

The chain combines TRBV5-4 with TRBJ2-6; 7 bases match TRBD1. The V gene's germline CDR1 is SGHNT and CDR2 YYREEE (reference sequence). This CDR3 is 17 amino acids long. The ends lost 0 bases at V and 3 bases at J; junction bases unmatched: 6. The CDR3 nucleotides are TGTGCCAGCAGCTTGGTGGTGACAGGGAATGGGGCCAACGTCCTGACTTTC. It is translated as CASSLVVTGNGANVLTF.

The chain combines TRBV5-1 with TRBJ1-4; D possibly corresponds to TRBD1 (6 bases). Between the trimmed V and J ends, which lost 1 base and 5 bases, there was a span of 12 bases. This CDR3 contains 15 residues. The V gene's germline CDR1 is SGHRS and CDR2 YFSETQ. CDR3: CASSLYGQLNEKLFF. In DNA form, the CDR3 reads TGCGCCAGCAGCTTGTATGGACAGCTGAATGAAAAACTGTTTTTT.

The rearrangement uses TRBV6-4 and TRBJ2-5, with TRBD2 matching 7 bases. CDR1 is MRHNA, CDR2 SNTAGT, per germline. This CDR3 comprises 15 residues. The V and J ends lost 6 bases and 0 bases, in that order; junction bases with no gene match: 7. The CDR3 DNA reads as TGTGCCAGCAGCCGACTAGCCTGCCACCAAGAGACCCAGTACTTC. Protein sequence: CASSRLACHQETQYF.

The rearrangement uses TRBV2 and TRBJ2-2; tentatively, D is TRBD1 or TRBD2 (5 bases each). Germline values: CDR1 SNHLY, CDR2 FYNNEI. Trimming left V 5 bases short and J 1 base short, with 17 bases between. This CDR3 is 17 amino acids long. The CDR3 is CASSRGPSPMNTGELFF. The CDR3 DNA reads TGTGCCAGCAGTCGGGGACCATCCCCGATGAACACCGGGGAGCTGTTTTTT.

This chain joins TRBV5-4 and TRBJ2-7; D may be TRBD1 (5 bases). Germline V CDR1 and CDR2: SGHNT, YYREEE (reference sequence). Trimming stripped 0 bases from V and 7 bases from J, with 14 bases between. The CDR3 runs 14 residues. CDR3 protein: CASSLDQGLGEQYF. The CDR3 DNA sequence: TGTGCCAGCAGCTTGGATCAGGGTTTGGGGGAGCAGTACTTC.

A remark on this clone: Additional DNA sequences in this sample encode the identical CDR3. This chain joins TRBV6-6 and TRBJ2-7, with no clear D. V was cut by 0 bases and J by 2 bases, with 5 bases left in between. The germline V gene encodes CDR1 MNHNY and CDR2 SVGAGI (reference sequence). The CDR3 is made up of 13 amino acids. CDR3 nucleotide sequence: TGTGCCAGCAGTTACTCGGGGACCTACGAGCAGTACTTC. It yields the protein CASSYSGTYEQYF.

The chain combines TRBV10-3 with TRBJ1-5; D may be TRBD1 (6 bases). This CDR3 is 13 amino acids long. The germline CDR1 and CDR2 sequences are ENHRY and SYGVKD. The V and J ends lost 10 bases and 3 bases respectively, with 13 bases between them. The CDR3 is CATTGQPNQPQHF. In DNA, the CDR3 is TGTGCCACCACGGGACAACCCAATCAGCCCCAGCATTTT.

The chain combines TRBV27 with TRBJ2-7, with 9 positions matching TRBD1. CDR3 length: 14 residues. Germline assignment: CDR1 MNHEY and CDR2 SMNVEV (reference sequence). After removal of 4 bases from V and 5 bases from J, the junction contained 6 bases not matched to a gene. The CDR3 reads CASSSTGGFHEQYF. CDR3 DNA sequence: TGTGCCAGCAGTTCGACAGGGGGGTTTCACGAGCAGTACTTC.

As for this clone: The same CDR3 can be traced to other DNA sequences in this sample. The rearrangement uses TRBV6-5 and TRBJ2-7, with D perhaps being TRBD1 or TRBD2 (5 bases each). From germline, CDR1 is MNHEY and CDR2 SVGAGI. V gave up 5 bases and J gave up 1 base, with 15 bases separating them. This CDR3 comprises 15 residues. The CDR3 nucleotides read TGTGCCAGCAGTCGTGGCCTAGCAGGGTCCTACGAGCAGTACTTC. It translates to CASSRGLAGSYEQYF.

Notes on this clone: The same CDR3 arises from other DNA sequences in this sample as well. The CDR3 protein is CAWSRAYGYTF. The CDR3 nucleotides read TGTGCCTGGAGTCGAGCATATGGCTACACCTTC. This chain connects TRBV30 to TRBJ1-2, with unresolved D. V gave up 2 bases and J gave up 5 bases, with 6 bases separating them. Germline V gene data show CDR1 as GTSNPN and CDR2 as SVGIG (reference sequence). The CDR3 totals 11 residues. Filled out from reference TRBV30 and TRBJ1-2, the complete variable domain reads SQTIHQWPATLVQPVGSPLSLECTVEGTSNPNLYWYRQAAGRGLQLLFYSVGIGQISSEVPQNLSASRPQDRQFILSSKKLLLSDSGFYLCAWSRAYGYTFGSGTRLTVV.

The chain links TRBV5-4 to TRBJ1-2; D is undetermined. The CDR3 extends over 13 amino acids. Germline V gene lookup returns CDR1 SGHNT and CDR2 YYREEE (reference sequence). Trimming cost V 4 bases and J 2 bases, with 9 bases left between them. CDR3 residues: CASSATVNYGYTF. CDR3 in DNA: TGTGCCAGCAGCGCGACGGTAAACTATGGCTACACCTTC.

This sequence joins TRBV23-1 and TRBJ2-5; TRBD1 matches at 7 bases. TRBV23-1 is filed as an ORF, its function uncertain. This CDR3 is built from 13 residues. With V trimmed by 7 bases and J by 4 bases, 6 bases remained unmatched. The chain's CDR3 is CASTSTGSETQYF. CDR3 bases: TGCGCCAGCACCTCGACAGGGTCAGAGACCCAGTACTTC.

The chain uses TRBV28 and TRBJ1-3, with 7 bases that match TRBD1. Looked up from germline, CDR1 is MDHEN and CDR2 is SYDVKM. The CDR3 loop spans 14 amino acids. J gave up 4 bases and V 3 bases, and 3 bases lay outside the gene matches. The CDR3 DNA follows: TGTGCCAGCAGTTTGGACAGGTACGGAAACACCATATATTTT. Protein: CASSLDRYGNTIYF.

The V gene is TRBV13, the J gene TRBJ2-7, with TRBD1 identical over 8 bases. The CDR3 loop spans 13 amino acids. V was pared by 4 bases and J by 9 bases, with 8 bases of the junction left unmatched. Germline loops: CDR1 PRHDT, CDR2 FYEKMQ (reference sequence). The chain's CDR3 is CASSSPDREGQYF. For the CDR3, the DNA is TGTGCCAGCAGCTCTCCGGACAGGGAAGGGCAGTACTTC.

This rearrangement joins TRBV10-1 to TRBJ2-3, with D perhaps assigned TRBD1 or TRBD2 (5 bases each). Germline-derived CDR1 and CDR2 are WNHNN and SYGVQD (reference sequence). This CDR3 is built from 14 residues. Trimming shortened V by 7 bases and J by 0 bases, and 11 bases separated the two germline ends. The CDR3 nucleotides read TGCGCCAGCAACTGGGACCGAAGCACAGATACGCAGTATTTT. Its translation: CASNWDRSTDTQYF.

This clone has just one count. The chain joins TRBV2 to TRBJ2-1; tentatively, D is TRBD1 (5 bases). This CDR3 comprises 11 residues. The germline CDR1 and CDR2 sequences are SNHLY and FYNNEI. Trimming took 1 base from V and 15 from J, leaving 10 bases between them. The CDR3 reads CASSEEAGLFF. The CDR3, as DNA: TGTGCCAGCAGTGAAGAGGCAGGGTTGTTCTTC.

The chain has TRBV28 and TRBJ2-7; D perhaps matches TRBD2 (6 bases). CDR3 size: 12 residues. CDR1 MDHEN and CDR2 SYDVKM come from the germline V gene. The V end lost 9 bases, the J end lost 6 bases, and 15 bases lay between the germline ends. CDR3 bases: TGTGCCAGTCCCGCGAACGGGGGCGAGCAGTACTTC. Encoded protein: CASPANGGEQYF.

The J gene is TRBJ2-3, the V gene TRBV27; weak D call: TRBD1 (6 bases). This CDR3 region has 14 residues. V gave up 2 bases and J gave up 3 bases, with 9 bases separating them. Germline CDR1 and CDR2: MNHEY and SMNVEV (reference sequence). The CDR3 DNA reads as TGTGCCAGCAGTTTAGACAGGTTAACAGATACGCAGTATTTT. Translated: CASSLDRLTDTQYF.